The clone carrying this TCR beta chain turned up a few times. What it binds is unknown. One junction end disagrees with the germline gene, perhaps due to a read error. This sample's RNA came from whole unsorted tissue. Chemotherapy-naive patients with new lung cancer underwent thoracic surgery in China, August–November 2014. These data are taken from a study of tumor and adjacent non-tumor tissue in lung cancer. About the study: Aged roughly 31 to 85 years, patients included under 13 men and five or six women with stage I to III disease.

Study-wide results and limits: Top 100 clones took a larger repertoire share in normal lung. Patients with more diverse tumor TCRs had worse survival.

The library came from three nested PCR rounds adapted from ARM-PCR protocols. TCRdb recomputed calls from the multiplex PCR reads with MiXCR, one row per CDR3 protein. This sample has some 77,000 distinct CDR3 sequences; around 70% occur once, and the top ten carry approximately 12%. Germline lookup yields CDR1 SQVTM and CDR2 ANQGSEA. The CDR3 loop spans 15 amino acids. This receptor was obtained from a woman between 65 and 79 years old with non-small cell lung cancer. Sequenced: lung tumor tissue. V is TRBV29-1 and J is TRBJ2-7; D could derive from TRBD1 or TRBD2 (5 bases each). The CDR3 DNA sequence: TGCAGCGTGGCCCTAGGGGAGTCCCTATCCTACGAGCGGTACTTC. The encoded protein is CSVALGESLSYERYF.